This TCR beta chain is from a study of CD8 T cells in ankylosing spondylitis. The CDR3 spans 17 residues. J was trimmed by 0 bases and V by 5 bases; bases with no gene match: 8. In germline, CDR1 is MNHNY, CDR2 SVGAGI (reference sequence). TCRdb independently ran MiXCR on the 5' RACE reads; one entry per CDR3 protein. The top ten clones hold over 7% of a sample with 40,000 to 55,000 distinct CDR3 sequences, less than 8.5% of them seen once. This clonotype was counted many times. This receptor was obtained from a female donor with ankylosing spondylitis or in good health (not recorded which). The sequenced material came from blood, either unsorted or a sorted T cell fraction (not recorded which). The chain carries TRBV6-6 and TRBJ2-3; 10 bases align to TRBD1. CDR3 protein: CASSKTGTGASTDTQYF. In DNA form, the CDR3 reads TGTGCCAGCAGTAAAACCGGGACAGGGGCTAGCACAGATACGCAGTATTTT.